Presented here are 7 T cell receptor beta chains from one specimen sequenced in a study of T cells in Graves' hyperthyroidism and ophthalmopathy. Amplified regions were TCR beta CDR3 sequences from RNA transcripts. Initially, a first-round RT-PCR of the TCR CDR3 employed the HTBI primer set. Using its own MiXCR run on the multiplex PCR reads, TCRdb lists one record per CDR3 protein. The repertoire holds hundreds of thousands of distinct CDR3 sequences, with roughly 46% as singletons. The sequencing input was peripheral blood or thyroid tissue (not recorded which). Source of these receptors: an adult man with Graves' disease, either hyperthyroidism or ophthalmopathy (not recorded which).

The DNA for the CDR3 is TGCAGCTTAATGGGTCGCGGGAAACTGTTTTTT. This translates into CSLMGRGKLFF. The rearrangement joins TRBV29-1 to TRBJ1-4; unclear D gene. V was pared by 8 bases and J by 11 bases, with 15 bases between. CDR1 SQVTM and CDR2 ANQGSEA come from the germline V gene. This CDR3 has 11 residues.

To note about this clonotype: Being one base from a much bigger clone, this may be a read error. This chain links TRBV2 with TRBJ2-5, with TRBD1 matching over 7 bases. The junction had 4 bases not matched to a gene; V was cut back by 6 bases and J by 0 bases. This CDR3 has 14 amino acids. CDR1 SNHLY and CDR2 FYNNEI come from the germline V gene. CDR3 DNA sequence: TGTGCCAGCAGACAAGGGACAGACCAAGAGACCCAGTACTTC. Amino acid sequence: CASRQGTDQETQYF.

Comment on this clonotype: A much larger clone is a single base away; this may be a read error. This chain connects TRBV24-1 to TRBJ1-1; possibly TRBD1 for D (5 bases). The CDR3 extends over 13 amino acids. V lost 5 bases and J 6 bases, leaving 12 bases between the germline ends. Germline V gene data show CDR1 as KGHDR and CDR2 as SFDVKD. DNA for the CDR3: TGTGCCACCAGTGGGATGGGGGGGGCTGAAGCTTTCTTT. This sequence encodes CATSGMGGAEAFF.

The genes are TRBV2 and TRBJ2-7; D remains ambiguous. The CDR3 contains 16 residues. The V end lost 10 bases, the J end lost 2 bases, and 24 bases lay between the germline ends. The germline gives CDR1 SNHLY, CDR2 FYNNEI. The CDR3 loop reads CAITKLVGLSTYEQYF. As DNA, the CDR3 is TGTGCCATCACCAAACTTGTAGGGCTGAGCACCTACGAGCAGTACTTC.

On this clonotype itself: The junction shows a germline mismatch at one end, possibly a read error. CDR3 sequence (DNA): TGTGCCAGCAGCTTACGCGGCGTGGGGTTT. Translating gives CASSLRGVGF. J is TRBJ1-3 and V is TRBV7-2, with D uncertain. CDR1 and CDR2 from the germline V gene are SGHTA and FQGNSA. The CDR3 has 10 amino acids.

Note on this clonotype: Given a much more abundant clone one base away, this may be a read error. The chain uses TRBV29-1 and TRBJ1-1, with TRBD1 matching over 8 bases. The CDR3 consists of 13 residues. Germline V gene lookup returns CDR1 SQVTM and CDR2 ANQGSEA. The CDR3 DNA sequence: TGCGGCGTTAGGCAGGGGGCGCGAACTGAAGCTTTCTTT. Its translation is CGVRQGARTEAFF.

The DNA of the CDR3 is TGTGCCAGCGATAGTATGGGCGGCTACACCTTC. Translation: CASDSMGGYTF. This sequence joins TRBV6-6 and TRBJ1-2; D is ambiguous. Trimming removed 8 bases from V and 8 bases from J, with 12 bases in between. Germline CDR1 MNHNY, CDR2 SVGAGI (reference sequence). The CDR3 has 11 residues.